The 17 T cell receptor beta chains given below trace back to one sample, sequenced in a study of blood T cell repertoires in COVID-19 (dated by TCRdb to 2019 to 2021). The library was produced with the immunoSEQ multiplex PCR assay. TCRdb stores this immuneACCESS table with in-frame sequences only. Part of the clones is absent; in the studies checked, under half of the shortfall reflects unresolved V genes, and no reason is known for the rest. Across this sample there are 350,000 to 550,000 clones, with around 89% seen only once. 4% to 5.5% of the sample comes from the top ten. Sequencing input: peripheral blood. Receptor source: a woman aged 25 to 39 with acute or convalescent COVID-19.

The V call is TRBV27, the J call TRBJ1-5, with unresolved D. Germline V gene lookup returns CDR1 MNHEY and CDR2 SMNVEV (reference sequence). V was clipped by 6 bases and J by 0 bases, with 15 bases between them. This CDR3 comprises 16 residues. CDR3 loop: CASRERTTSSNQPQHF. The CDR3 nucleotides are TGTGCCAGCAGGGAGAGGACTACGAGTAGCAATCAGCCCCAGCATTTT.

The J gene is TRBJ2-2, the V gene TRBV30; a possible D gene is TRBD2 (5 bases). Trimming removed 2 bases at V and 7 bases at J, with 11 bases between. This CDR3 is built from 13 residues. Germline loops: CDR1 GTSNPN, CDR2 SVGIG (reference sequence). As DNA, the CDR3 is TGTGCCTGGAGTCTGGGCGCGGGCGGGGAGCTGTTTTTT. Translation gives CAWSLGAGGELFF. Complete variable domain (other parts from reference TRBV30 and TRBJ2-2): SQTIHQWPATLVQPVGSPLSLECTVEGTSNPNLYWYRQAAGRGLQLLFYSVGIGQISSEVPQNLSASRPQDRQFILSSKKLLLSDSGFYLCAWSLGAGGELFFGEGSRLTVL.

This chain joins TRBV29-1 and TRBJ2-1, with TRBD1 identical over 10 bases. V trimming: 3 bases; J trimming: 10 bases; junction bases outside the gene matches: 3. In germline, CDR1 is SQVTM, CDR2 ANQGSEA. The CDR3 is made up of 12 amino acids. The CDR3 DNA follows: TGCAGCGTTGAGGGGACAGGGGCCGAGCAGTTCTTC. This codes for CSVEGTGAEQFF.

The chain recombines TRBV30 with TRBJ2-3, with TRBD2 identical over 11 bases. CDR1 is GTSNPN and CDR2 is SVGIG in the germline V gene (reference sequence). The CDR3 is 17 amino acids. The ends lost 0 bases at V and 5 bases at J; junction bases unmatched: 10. CDR3 region: CAWSVRSSGGALDTQYF. CDR3 in DNA: TGTGCCTGGAGTGTACGAAGTAGCGGGGGGGCATTAGATACGCAGTATTTT. The full variable domain, its missing parts supplied by reference TRBV30 and TRBJ2-3, is SQTIHQWPATLVQPVGSPLSLECTVEGTSNPNLYWYRQAAGRGLQLLFYSVGIGQISSEVPQNLSASRPQDRQFILSSKKLLLSDSGFYLCAWSVRSSGGALDTQYFGPGTRLTVL.

The gene calls are TRBV4-1 and TRBJ1-1, with D maybe TRBD1 (5 bases). Germline loops: CDR1 MGHRA, CDR2 YSYEKL. Trimming took off 0 bases at V and 8 bases at J, with 10 bases between the two ends. The length of the CDR3 is 13 residues. For the CDR3, the DNA is TGCGCCAGCAGCCAAGATTCGGGGGAGGAAGCTTTCTTT. Translation: CASSQDSGEEAFF.

V gene TRBV28 combines with J gene TRBJ2-7; 12 bases line up with TRBD2. Germline trimming cut 4 bases from V and 3 bases from J; bases unmatched to any gene: 7. This CDR3 has 16 residues. CDR1 is MDHEN, CDR2 SYDVKM, per germline. CDR3: CASSSRTSGEDYEQYF. The CDR3 DNA sequence: TGTGCCAGCAGTTCGAGGACTAGCGGGGAGGACTACGAGCAGTACTTC.

This chain links TRBV5-8 with TRBJ1-6; 9 bases are shared with TRBD1. This CDR3 has 15 residues. Germline V gene lookup returns CDR1 SGHTS and CDR2 YDEGEE. V was pared by 3 bases and J by 10 bases, with 8 bases of the junction left unmatched. This CDR3 reads CASSSRTGASSPLHF. In DNA form, the CDR3 reads TGTGCCAGCAGCTCCAGGACAGGGGCAAGCTCACCCCTCCACTTT.

The genes are TRBV4-2 and TRBJ2-1; 8 bases map to TRBD2. Germline CDR1 and CDR2: LGHNA and YNFKEQ. The V and J ends lost 2 bases and 6 bases, in that order; junction bases with no gene match: 3. The length of the CDR3 is 14 residues. Written as DNA, the CDR3 is TGTGCCAGCAGCCAAACCGGGACTAGCAATGAGCAGTTCTTC. Its protein is CASSQTGTSNEQFF.

This clone appeared once. V gene TRBV18 combines with J gene TRBJ2-2; TRBD2 agrees at 11 bases. Trimming at V came to 0 bases and at J to 3 bases, leaving 0 bases not matched to a gene. Germline V gene lookup returns CDR1 KGHSH and CDR2 LQKENI. The CDR3 has 16 amino acids. The CDR3 region has the DNA TGTGCCAGCTCACCACCACTAGCGGGGGACACCGGGGAGCTGTTTTTT. It translates to CASSPPLAGDTGELFF.

The chain carries TRBV6-2 or TRBV6-3 and TRBJ2-6; possible D gene TRBD1, 5 bases. The CDR3 is made up of 15 amino acids. Trimming stripped 2 bases from V and 0 bases from J, with 5 bases between. CDR1 and CDR2 from the germline V gene are MNHEY and SVGEGT. CDR3 sequence: CASSYDSSGANVLTF. The CDR3 nucleotides are TGTGCCAGCAGTTACGACAGCTCTGGGGCCAACGTCCTGACTTTC.

The V call is TRBV27, the J call TRBJ2-5; 13 nucleotides agree with TRBD2. V gave up 5 bases and J gave up 5 bases; unmatched junction bases: 5. CDR1 MNHEY and CDR2 SMNVEV come from the germline V gene (reference sequence). The CDR3 has 15 residues. CDR3 sequence reads: CASSRLAGGRETQYF. The CDR3 region has the DNA TGTGCCAGCAGTCGACTAGCGGGGGGCCGGGAGACCCAGTACTTC.

The chain employs TRBV19 and TRBJ2-1, with TRBD1 identical over 7 bases. V shed 3 bases and J 7 bases; nucleotides not matched to a gene: 9. The CDR3 is made up of 15 amino acids. Germline assignment: CDR1 LNHDA and CDR2 SQIVND (reference sequence). CDR3 bases: TGTGCCAGTAGTATGGGACAGAGCACCTCTAATGAGCAGTTCTTC. This translates into CASSMGQSTSNEQFF.

This chain uses TRBV5-5 with TRBJ1-1; 7 bases align to TRBD1. Germline CDR1 SGHKS, CDR2 YYEKEE (reference sequence). This CDR3 is built from 15 residues. V was clipped by 4 bases and J by 1 base; unmatched bases: 7. DNA of the CDR3: TGTGCCAGCAGCCAAGGGGACAGTCGGAACACTGAAGCTTTCTTT. Its translation: CASSQGDSRNTEAFF.

J is TRBJ1-2 and V is TRBV9; possibly TRBD1 for D (5 bases). V lost 4 bases and J lost 1, with 8 bases in between. The germline V gene encodes CDR1 SGDLS and CDR2 YYNGEE. This CDR3 has 13 residues. As DNA, the CDR3 is TGTGCCAGCAGCATAGACAGTAACTATGGCTACACCTTC. It encodes CASSIDSNYGYTF.

V and J are TRBV7-6 and TRBJ1-4; possibly TRBD1 for D (6 bases). The CDR3 is 15 amino acids. Trimming removed 6 bases at V and 7 bases at J, with 18 bases between. CDR1 and CDR2 (germline): SGHVS, FNYEAQ. CDR3 DNA: TGTGCCAGCAGGCAAACAGGGCAGTCAAGTGAAAAACTGTTTTTT. Its translation is CASRQTGQSSEKLFF.

V and J are TRBV5-1 and TRBJ2-3; weak D call: TRBD2 (5 bases). The germline V gene encodes CDR1 SGHRS and CDR2 YFSETQ. This CDR3 has 16 residues. The germline V and J ends were trimmed by 0 bases and 2 bases, with 13 bases remaining between them. The CDR3 reads CASSLATRATTDTQYF. The CDR3 bases are TGCGCCAGCAGCTTGGCAACTAGAGCGACCACAGATACGCAGTATTTT.

The genes are TRBV28 and TRBJ1-2, with TRBD1 matching 11 bases. J was trimmed by 8 bases and V by 5 bases; bases with no gene match: 19. CDR1 and CDR2 from the germline V gene are MDHEN and SYDVKM. The CDR3 consists of 18 residues. CDR3 DNA sequence: TGTGCCAGCAGTGGGACAGGGGGGCAAAGGTCCGTCATCGGGGGCTACACCTTC. Residues: CASSGTGGQRSVIGGYTF.